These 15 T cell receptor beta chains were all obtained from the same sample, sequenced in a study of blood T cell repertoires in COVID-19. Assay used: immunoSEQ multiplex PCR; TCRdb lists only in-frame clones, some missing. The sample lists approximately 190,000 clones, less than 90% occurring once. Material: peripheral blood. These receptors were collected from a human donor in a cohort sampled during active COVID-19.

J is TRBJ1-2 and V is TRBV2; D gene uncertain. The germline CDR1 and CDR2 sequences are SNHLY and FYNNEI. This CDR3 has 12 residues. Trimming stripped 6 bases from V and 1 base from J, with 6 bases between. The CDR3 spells CASSSYNYGYTF. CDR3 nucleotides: TGTGCCAGCAGCAGTTATAACTATGGCTACACCTTC.

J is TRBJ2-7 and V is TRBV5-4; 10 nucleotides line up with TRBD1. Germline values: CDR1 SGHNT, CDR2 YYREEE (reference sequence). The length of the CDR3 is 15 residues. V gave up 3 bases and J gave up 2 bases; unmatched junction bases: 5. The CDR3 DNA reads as TGTGCCAGCAGCTCGGGACAGGGGACCCCCTACGAGCAGTACTTC. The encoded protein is CASSSGQGTPYEQYF.

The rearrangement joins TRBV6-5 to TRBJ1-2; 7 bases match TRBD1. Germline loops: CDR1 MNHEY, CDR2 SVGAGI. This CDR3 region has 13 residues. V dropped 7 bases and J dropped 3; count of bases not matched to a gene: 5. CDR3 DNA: TGTGCCAGCATGGGACAGAACGACTATGGCTACACCTTC. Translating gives CASMGQNDYGYTF.

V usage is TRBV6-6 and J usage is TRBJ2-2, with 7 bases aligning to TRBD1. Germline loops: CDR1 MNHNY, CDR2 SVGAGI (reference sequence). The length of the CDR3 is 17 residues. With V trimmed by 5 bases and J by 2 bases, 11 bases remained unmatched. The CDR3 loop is CASSRSRGQDNTGELFF. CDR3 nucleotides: TGTGCCAGCAGTCGATCCCGAGGACAGGACAACACCGGGGAGCTGTTTTTT.

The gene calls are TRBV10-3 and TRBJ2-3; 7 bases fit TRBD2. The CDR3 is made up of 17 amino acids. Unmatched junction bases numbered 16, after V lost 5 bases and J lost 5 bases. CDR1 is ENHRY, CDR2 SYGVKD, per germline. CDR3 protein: CAISFSIAITGGDTQYF. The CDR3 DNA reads TGTGCCATCAGTTTTTCGATAGCAATAACGGGGGGAGATACGCAGTATTTT.

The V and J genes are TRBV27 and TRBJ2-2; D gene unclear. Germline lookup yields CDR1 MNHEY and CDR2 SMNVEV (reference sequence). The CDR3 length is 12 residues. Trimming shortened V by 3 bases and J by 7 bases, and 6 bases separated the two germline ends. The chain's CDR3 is CASSLRLGELFF. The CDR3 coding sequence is TGTGCCAGCAGTTTGAGGCTCGGGGAGCTGTTTTTT.

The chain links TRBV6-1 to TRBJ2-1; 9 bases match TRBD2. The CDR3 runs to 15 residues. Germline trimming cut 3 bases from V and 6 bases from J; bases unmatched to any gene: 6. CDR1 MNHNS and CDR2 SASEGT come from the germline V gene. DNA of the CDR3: TGTGCCAGCAGTGACCCGACTAGCGGAATCAATGAGCAGTTCTTC. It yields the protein CASSDPTSGINEQFF.

CDR3 nucleotide sequence: TGTGCCAGCAGCCGGGTCGAATCACAAGAGACCCAGTACTTC. Encoded protein: CASSRVESQETQYF. The chain links TRBV5-6 to TRBJ2-5; D is undetermined. This CDR3 has 14 residues. V lost 4 bases and J 2 bases, leaving 12 bases between the germline ends. Per germline, CDR1 SGHDT and CDR2 YYEEEE.

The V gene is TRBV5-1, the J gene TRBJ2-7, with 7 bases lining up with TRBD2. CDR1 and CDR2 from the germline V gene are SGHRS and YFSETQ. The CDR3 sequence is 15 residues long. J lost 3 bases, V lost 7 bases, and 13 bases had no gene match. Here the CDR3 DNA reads TGCGCCAGCTCACTTCGTGCGGGGGAGATCTACGAGCAGTACTTC. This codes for CASSLRAGEIYEQYF.

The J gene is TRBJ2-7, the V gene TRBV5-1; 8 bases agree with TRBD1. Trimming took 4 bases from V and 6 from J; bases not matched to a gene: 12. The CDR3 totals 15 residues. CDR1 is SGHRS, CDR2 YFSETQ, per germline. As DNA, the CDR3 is TGCGCCAGCAGCGAGTCCGGGACAGGACCCATCGAGCAGTACTTC. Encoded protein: CASSESGTGPIEQYF.

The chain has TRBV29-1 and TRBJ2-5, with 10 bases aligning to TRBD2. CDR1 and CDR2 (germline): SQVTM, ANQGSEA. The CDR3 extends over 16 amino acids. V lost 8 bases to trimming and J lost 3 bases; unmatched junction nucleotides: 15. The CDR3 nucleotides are TGCAGCTTTCAGGGGCAGAGCGGGAGGGCCGAAGAGACCCAGTACTTC. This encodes CSFQGQSGRAEETQYF.

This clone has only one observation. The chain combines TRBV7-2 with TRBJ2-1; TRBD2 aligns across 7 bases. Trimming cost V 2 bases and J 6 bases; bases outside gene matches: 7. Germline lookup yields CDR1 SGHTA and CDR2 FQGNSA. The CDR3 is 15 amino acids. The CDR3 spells CASSLTSGKSNEQFF. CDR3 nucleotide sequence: TGTGCCAGCAGCTTAACCAGCGGGAAAAGCAATGAGCAGTTCTTC.

As DNA, the CDR3 is TGTGCCATCAGGGGTCAGGGCGGTCTGAACACTGAAGCTTTCTTT. Translating it yields CAIRGQGGLNTEAFF. The chain recombines TRBV10-3 with TRBJ1-1, with a weak D call TRBD1 (5 bases). Germline V gives CDR1 ENHRY, CDR2 SYGVKD. The germline V and J ends were trimmed by 6 bases and 0 bases, with 14 bases remaining between them. CDR3 size: 15 residues.

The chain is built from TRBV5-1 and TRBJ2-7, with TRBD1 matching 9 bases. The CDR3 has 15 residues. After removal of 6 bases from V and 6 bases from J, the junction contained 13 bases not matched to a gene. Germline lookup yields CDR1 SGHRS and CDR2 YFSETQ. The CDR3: CASILIPGQGTEQYF. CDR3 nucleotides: TGCGCCAGCATCTTAATCCCGGGACAGGGCACCGAGCAGTACTTC.

The CDR3 spells CASSVSRASYYEQYV. For the CDR3, the DNA is TGTGCCAGCAGCGTAAGCAGGGCGTCCTATTACGAGCAGTACGTC. The gene calls are TRBV9 and TRBJ2-7; D may be TRBD1 (5 bases). Germline assignment: CDR1 SGDLS and CDR2 YYNGEE. Trimming left V 1 base short and J 4 bases short, with 15 bases between. There are 15 residues in the CDR3.